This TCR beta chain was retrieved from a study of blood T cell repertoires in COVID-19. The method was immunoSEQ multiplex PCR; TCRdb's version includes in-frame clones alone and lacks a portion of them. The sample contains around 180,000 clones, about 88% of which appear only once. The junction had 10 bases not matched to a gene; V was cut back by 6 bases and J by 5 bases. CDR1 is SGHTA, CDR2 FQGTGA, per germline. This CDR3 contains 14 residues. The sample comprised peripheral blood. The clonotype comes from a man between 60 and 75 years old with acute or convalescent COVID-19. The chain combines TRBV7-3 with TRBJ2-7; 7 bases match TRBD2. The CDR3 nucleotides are TGTGCCAGCAGGCGGGGGACGGAAACTGACGAGCAGTACTTC. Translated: CASRRGTETDEQYF.